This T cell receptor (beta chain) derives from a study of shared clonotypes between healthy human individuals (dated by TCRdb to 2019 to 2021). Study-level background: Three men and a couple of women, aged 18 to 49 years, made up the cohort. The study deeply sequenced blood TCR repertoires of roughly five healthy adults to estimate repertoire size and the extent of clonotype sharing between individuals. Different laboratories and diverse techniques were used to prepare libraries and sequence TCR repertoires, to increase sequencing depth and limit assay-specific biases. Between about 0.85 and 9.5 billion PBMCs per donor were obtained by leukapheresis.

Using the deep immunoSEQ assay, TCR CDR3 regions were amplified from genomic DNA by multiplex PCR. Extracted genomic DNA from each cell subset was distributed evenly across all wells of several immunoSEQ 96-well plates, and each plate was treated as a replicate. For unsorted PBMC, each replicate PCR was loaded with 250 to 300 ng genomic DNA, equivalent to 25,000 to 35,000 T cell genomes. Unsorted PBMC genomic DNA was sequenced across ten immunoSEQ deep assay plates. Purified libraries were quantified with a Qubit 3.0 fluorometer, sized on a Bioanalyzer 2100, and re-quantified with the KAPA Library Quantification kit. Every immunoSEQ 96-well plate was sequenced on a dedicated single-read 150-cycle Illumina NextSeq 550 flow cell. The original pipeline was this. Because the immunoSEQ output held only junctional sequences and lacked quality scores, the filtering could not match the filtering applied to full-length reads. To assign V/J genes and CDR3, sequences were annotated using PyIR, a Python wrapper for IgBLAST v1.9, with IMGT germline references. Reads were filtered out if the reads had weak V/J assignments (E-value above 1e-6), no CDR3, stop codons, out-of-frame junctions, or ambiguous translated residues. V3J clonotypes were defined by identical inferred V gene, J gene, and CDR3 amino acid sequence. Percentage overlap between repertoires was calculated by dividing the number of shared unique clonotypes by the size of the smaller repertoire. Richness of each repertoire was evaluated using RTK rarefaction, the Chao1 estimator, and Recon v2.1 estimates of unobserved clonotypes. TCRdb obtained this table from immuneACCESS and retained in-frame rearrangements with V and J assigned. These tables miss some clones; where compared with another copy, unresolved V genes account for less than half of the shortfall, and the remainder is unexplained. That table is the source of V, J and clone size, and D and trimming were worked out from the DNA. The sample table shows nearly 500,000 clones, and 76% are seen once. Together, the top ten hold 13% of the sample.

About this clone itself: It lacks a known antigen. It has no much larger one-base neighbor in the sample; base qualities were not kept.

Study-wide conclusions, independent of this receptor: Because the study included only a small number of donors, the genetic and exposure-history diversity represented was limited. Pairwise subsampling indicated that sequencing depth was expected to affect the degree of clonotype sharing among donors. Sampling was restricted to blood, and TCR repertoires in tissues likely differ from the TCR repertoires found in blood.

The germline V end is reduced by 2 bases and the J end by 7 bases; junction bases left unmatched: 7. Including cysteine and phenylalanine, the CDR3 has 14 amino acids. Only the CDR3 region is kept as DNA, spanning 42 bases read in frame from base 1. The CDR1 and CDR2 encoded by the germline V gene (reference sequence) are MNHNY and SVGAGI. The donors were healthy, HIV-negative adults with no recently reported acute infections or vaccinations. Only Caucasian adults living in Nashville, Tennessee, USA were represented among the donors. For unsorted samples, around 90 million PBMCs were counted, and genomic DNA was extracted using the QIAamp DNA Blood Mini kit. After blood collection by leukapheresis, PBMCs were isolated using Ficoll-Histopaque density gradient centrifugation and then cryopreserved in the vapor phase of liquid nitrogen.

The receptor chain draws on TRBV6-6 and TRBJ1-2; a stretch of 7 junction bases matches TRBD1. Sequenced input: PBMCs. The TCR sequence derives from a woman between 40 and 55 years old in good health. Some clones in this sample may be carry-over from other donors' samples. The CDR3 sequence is CASSYGRQGSGYTF. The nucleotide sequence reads TGTGCCAGCAGTTACGGTCGACAGGGCTCTGGCTACACCTTC.